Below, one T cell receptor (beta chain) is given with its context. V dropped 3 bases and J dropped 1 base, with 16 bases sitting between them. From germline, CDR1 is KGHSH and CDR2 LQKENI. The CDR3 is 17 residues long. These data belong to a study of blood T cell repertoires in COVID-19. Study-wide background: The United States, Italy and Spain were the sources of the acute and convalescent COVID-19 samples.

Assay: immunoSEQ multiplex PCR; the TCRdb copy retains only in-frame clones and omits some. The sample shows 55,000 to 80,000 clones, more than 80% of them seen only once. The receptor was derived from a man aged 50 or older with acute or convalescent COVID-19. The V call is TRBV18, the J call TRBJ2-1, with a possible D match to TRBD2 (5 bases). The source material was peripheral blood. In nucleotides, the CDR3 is TGTGCCAGCTCACCGCAAACGGGATTAGGGTCCTACAATGAGCAGTTCTTC. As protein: CASSPQTGLGSYNEQFF.